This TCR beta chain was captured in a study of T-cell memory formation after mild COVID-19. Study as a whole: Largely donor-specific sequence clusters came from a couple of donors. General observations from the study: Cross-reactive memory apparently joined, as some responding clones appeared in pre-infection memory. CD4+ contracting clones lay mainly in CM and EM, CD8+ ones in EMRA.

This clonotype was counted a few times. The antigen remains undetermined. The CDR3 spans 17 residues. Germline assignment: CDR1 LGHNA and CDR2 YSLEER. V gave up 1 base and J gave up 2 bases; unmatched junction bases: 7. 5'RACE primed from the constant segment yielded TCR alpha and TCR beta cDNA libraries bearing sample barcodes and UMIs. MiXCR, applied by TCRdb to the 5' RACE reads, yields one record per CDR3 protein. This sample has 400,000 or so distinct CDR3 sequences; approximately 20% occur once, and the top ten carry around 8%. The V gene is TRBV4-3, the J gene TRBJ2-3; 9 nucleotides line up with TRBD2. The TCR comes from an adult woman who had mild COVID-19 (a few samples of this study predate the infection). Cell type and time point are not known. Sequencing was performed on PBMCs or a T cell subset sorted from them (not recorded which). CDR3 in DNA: TGCGCCAGCAGCCAAGGTTGGCGGGAGGGCTCCACAGATACGCAGTATTTT. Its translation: CASSQGWREGSTDTQYF.